This T cell receptor beta chain was documented in a study of post-analysis software for immune sequencing data. Every TCR beta cDNA library bore unique molecular identifiers. TCRdb itself ran the PCR reads through MiXCR, one entry per CDR3 protein. The repertoire holds roughly 700,000 distinct CDR3 sequences, 25% to 30% seen once, with around 0.56% in the top ten. Study conclusions and caveats: Relative to controls, patients had about five TRBV segments at higher frequency, with TRBV5-6, TRBV5-1 and TRBV20-1 among these.

The CDR3 is 12 amino acids. V lost 0 bases, J lost 8 bases, and 1 base stayed unmatched. CDR1 is DFQATT, CDR2 SNEGSKA, per germline (reference sequence). The table lists this clonotype with a few counts. Its antigen is currently unknown. The rearrangement uses TRBV20-1 and TRBJ2-1; TRBD2 aligns across 7 bases. Sequenced input: blood. This receptor was taken from a girl aged 10 to 17 with multiple sclerosis. In nucleotides, the CDR3 is TGCAGTGCTAGAGATCGGGGGGATGAGCAGTTCTTC. Residues: CSARDRGDEQFF.